This record concerns one TCR beta chain sequence. It was with 60 Vbeta and 13 Jbeta primers that the PCR ran. Using immunoSEQ multiplex PCR, the repertoire was profiled, and TCRdb retains in-frame clones only, with some absent. The sample includes around 130,000 clones, more than 80% seen only once; the top ten take roughly 6.7%. This specimen belongs to a study of cytomegalovirus exposure and HLA in healthy donors. CDR1 is MNHNY and CDR2 is SVGAGI in the germline V gene (reference sequence). Trimming shortened V by 4 bases and J by 0 bases, and 16 bases separated the two germline ends. The CDR3 covers 16 residues.

Specimen: PBMCs. The receptor comes from a woman aged 25 to 39 in good health and CMV-seropositive. This chain uses TRBV6-6 with TRBJ2-7; D perhaps matches TRBD2 (6 bases). The CDR3 coding sequence is TGTGCCAGCAGTTTCGCCGCGGGGCACTTCTCCTACGAGCAGTACTTC. Protein: CASSFAAGHFSYEQYF.